Each of the 12 T cell receptor beta chains below was sequenced from the same sample in a study of blood T cells in healthy people across ages. For the second PCR, which ran for about 7 to 11 cycles, a sample-barcoded 5' primer and a J-beta primer mix were used. TCRdb passed the 5' RACE reads through MiXCR, listing each CDR3 protein once. The sample holds roughly 1.9 million distinct CDR3 sequences; about 39% are singletons and the top ten take roughly 23%. Sequences were obtained from blood. The source of these receptors is a human donor in good health.

The J gene is TRBJ2-1, the V gene TRBV12-3 or TRBV12-4; D possibly corresponds to TRBD2 (6 bases). Gene TRBJ2-7 matches the end of the DNA better, so the J call may be wrong. The CDR3 totals 14 residues. The CDR3 sequence is CASSREESYNEQYF. The DNA of the CDR3 is TGTGCCAGCTCCAGGGAGGAATCCTACAATGAGCAGTACTTC.

V is TRBV6-4 and J is TRBJ2-1; D is unresolved. V was pared by 3 bases and J by 7 bases, with 7 bases between. Per germline, CDR1 MRHNA and CDR2 SNTAGT. CDR3 length: 12 amino acids. The CDR3 nucleotides are TGTGCCAGCAGTGAAACGCCGAATGAGCAGTTCTTC. It is translated as CASSETPNEQFF.

For the CDR3, the DNA is TGTGCCAGCACCCTCCGGGACAGATATGGCTACACCTTC. It translates to CASTLRDRYGYTF. The chain has TRBV12-3 or TRBV12-4 and TRBJ1-2; TRBD1 agrees at 7 bases. CDR3 size: 13 residues. The V gene end was trimmed by 7 bases and the J gene end by 5 bases; junction bases not matched to a gene: 7.

The genes are TRBV6-5 and TRBJ2-3, with 14 bases that match TRBD2. V gave up 4 bases and J gave up 5 bases; unmatched junction bases: 8. From germline, CDR1 is MNHEY and CDR2 SVGAGI. The CDR3 consists of 17 residues. Here the CDR3 reads CASSSRGLAGEGDTQYF. The CDR3, as DNA: TGTGCCAGCAGTTCACGGGGACTAGCGGGGGAGGGAGATACGCAGTATTTT.

This clonotype was recorded at least ten times. This chain uses TRBV29-1 with TRBJ2-1; no firm D call. Germline-derived CDR1 and CDR2 are SQVTM and ANQGSEA. The CDR3 totals 12 residues. Trimming left V 7 bases short and J 5 bases short, with 12 bases between. The CDR3 is CSGGGPNNEQFF. DNA of the CDR3: TGCAGCGGCGGTGGGCCGAACAATGAGCAGTTCTTC.

The chain joins TRBV9 to TRBJ2-1; 7 bases map to TRBD2. From germline, CDR1 is SGDLS and CDR2 YYNGEE. V lost 3 bases, J lost 0 bases, and 9 bases stayed unmatched. CDR3 length: 17 amino acids. CDR3 in DNA: TGTGCCAGCAGCGAAAGGACCGGGACTACCTCCTACAATGAGCAGTTCTTC. Translated, it gives CASSERTGTTSYNEQFF.

This clonotype occurred a few times. This rearrangement joins TRBV11-2 to TRBJ2-5; D possibly corresponds to TRBD2 (6 bases). The V end lost 7 bases, the J end lost 3 bases, and 15 bases lay between the germline ends. Germline V gene sequence: CDR1 SGHAT, CDR2 FQNNGV. The CDR3 is made up of 14 amino acids. CDR3 in DNA: TGTGCCAGCAAGGTGGGGGGTAACAAAGAGACCCAGTACTTC. This translates into CASKVGGNKETQYF. The whole variable domain, remainder taken from reference TRBV11-2 and TRBJ2-5, is EAGVAQSPRYKIIEKRQSVAFWCNPISGHATLYWYQQILGQGPKLLIQFQNNGVVDDSQLPKDRFSAERLKGVDSTLKIQPAKLEDSAVYLCASKVGGNKETQYFGPGTRLLVL.

In this sample, this clonotype turned up a few times. The rearrangement uses TRBV7-2 and TRBJ1-2; TRBD1 is a possible D gene (6 bases). CDR1 and CDR2 from the germline V gene are SGHTA and FQGNSA. Trimming took off 7 bases at V and 8 bases at J, with 17 bases between the two ends. This CDR3 spans 13 amino acids. The CDR3 loop is CASTQRSGEGYTF. CDR3 coding DNA: TGTGCCAGCACCCAGCGGTCAGGGGAAGGCTACACCTTC.

This clonotype was counted only a few times. The chain combines TRBV3-1 with TRBJ1-1, with 7 bases lining up with TRBD1. Germline V gene data show CDR1 as LGHDT and CDR2 as YNNKEL (reference sequence). J was trimmed by 0 bases and V by 7 bases; bases with no gene match: 2. This CDR3 has 13 amino acids. CDR3 coding DNA: TGTGCCAGCAAGGACAGGATGAACACTGAAGCTTTCTTT. Encoded protein: CASKDRMNTEAFF.

The chain combines TRBV29-1 with TRBJ1-2; D is perhaps TRBD1 (5 bases). CDR3 length: 12 residues. Looked up from germline, CDR1 is SQVTM and CDR2 is ANQGSEA. The V end lost 7 bases, the J end lost 7 bases, and 16 bases lay between the germline ends. The CDR3 region has the DNA TGCAGCGCCGACAGAGGGGACTCTGGCTACACCTTC. It encodes CSADRGDSGYTF.

The chain employs TRBV7-9 and TRBJ2-5; D is uncertain. Between the trimmed V and J ends, which lost 5 bases and 1 base, there was a span of 14 bases. CDR3 size: 15 residues. Germline V CDR1 and CDR2: SEHNR, FQNEAQ (reference sequence). The CDR3 sequence: CASSASDWCQETQYF. For the CDR3, the DNA is TGTGCCAGCAGCGCTAGTGATTGGTGCCAAGAGACCCAGTACTTC.

This chain links TRBV29-1 with TRBJ2-1; D uncertain. Germline V lookup: CDR1 SQVTM, CDR2 ANQGSEA. The ends were cut back, 4 bases at V and 0 bases at J, with 25 bases in the middle. This CDR3 contains 19 residues. The CDR3 sequence: CSVVGWLDDVLSSYNEQFF. CDR3 bases: TGCAGCGTTGTAGGCTGGCTTGATGACGTCCTGAGCTCCTACAATGAGCAGTTCTTC.